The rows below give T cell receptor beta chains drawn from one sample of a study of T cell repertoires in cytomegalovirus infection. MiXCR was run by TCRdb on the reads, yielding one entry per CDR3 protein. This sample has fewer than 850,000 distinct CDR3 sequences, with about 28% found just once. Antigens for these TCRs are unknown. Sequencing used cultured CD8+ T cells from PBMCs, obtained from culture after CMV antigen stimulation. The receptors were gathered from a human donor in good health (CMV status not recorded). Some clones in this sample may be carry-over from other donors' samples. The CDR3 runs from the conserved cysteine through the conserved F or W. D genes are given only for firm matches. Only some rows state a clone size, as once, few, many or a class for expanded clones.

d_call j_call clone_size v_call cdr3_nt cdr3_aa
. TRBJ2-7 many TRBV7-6 TGTGCCAGCAGCTTAGGGGGTTCAGGGCCTTTCGACGAGCAGTACTTC CASSLGGSGPFDEQYF
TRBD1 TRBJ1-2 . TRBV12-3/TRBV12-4 TGTGCCAGCAGTTTATCCCCGACGGACAGGGATGTCTGTGGCTACACCTTC CASSLSPTDRDVCGYTF
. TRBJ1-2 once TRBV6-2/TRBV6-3 TGTGCCAGCAGAAACAAGGGATCTGCCTATGGCTACACCTTC CASRNKGSAYGYTF
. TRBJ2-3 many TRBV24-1 TGTGCCACCAGTGATTTGCCCGGGCAGGGCACAGATACGCAGTATTTT CATSDLPGQGTDTQYF
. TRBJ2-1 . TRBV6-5 TGTGCCAGCAGAATGGGTTCCAACAATGAGCAGTTCTTC CASRMGSNNEQFF
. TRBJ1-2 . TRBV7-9 TGTGCCAGCAGCTCCGGGGTGGGGACGGCTGGCTACACCTTC CASSSGVGTAGYTF
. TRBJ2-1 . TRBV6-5 TGTGCCAGCAGACCTCAGGGGAGCTCCTACAATGAGCAGTTCTTC CASRPQGSSYNEQFF
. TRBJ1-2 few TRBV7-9 TGTGCCAGCAGCTTAGGGGGGACCGGCCGCCATGGCTACACCTTC CASSLGGTGRHGYTF
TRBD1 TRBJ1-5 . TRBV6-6 TGTGCCAGCAAAGCGGACAGGGGTCCTAATCAGCCCCAGCATTTT CASKADRGPNQPQHF
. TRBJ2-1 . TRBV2 TGTGCCAGCGATACTAGCCCTTCTTACAATGAGCAGTTCTTC CASDTSPSYNEQFF
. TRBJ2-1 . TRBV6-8 TGTGCCAGCAACGTAACTAGCCCCGTGGGAGGTAGGGAGCAGTTCTTC CASNVTSPVGGREQFF
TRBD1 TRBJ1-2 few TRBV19 TGTGCCAGTAGTTCCAGGGGGGAGATCGTCGACTATGGCTACACCTTC CASSSRGEIVDYGYTF
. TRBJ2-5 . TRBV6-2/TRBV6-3 TGTGCCAGCAGCCCCGTCTTACGACAAGAGACCCAGTACTTC CASSPVLRQETQYF
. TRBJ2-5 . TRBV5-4 TGTGCCAGCAGCTTGGCGGGCAGCCTGAAAGAGACCCAGTACTTC CASSLAGSLKETQYF
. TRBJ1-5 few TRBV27 TGTGCCAGCAGTATCGGACAGAAAAGCAATCAGCCCCAGCATTTT CASSIGQKSNQPQHF
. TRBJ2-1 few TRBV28 TGTGCCAGCAGCCCTGACAGGCTAGAGCAGTTCTTC CASSPDRLEQFF
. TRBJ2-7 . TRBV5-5 TGTGCCAGCAGCTTTGGGTCAGGGTTCTACGAGCAGTACTTC CASSFGSGFYEQYF
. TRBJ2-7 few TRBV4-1 TGCGCCAGCAGCCAGGTGACCGAGAGCTCCTACGAGCAGTACTTC CASSQVTESSYEQYF
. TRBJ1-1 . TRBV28 TGTGCCAGCAGGACTACTGGCGAAATCGGGGCTGAAGCTTTCTTT CASRTTGEIGAEAFF
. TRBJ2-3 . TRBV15 TGTGCCACCAGCAGAGAGAAACTGGACACCGCTCCCACAGATACGCAGTATTTT CATSREKLDTAPTDTQYF
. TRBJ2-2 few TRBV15 TGTGCCACCAGGACTATCACCGGGGAGCTGTTTTTT CATRTITGELFF
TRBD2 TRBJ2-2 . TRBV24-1 TGTGCCACCAGTGATTCCCCCCCCCGGGGGGTATGGACCGGGGAGCTGTTTTTT CATSDSPPRGVWTGELFF
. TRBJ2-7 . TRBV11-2 TGTGCCAGCAGCTCCGCCCGGACGCCGGCGTACGAGCAGTACTTC CASSSARTPAYEQYF
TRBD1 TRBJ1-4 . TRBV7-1 TGTGCCAGCAGCGGGGGACAGCCCGTCGCTAATGAAAAACTGTTTTTT CASSGGQPVANEKLFF
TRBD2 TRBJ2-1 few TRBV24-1 TGTGCCACCAGTTTAGCGGGGGGCAGAATCAATGAGCAGTTCTTC CATSLAGGRINEQFF
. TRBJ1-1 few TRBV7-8 TGTGCCAGCACCGGACCCCGGGGGGTTGGCACTGAAGCTTTCTTT CASTGPRGVGTEAFF
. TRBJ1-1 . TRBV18 TGTGCCAGCTCACCACCTTCGCGGAACACTGAAGCTTTCTTT CASSPPSRNTEAFF
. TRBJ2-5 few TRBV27 TGTGCCAGCAGTCGAGGATTATGGGAGACCCAGTACTTC CASSRGLWETQYF